What follows are 12 T cell receptor beta chains derived from one specimen sequenced in a study of blood T cell repertoires in COVID-19 (dated by TCRdb to about 2020). Library prep was done by the immunoSEQ multiplex PCR assay. Held by TCRdb, this immuneACCESS table contains in-frame sequences only and omits some clones. Under half of the omission traces to an unresolved V gene where checked; the cause of the rest is unknown. The sample yields 150,000 to 200,000 clones; approximately 79% were counted once. More than 4% of the sample goes to the ten largest clones. The specimen was PBMCs or T cells enriched from blood (not recorded which). These receptors came from an older woman with acute COVID-19.

The V call is TRBV28, the J call TRBJ1-1, with 7 positions matching TRBD1. The CDR3 has 15 amino acids. V trimming: 5 bases; J trimming: 4 bases; junction bases outside the gene matches: 10. CDR1 and CDR2 from the germline V gene are MDHEN and SYDVKM. CDR3 DNA sequence: TGTGCCAGCAGTCCCTACAGGGGAGGAGGCACTGAAGCTTTCTTT. Translating it yields CASSPYRGGGTEAFF. Full variable domain (remainder filled in from reference TRBV28 and TRBJ1-1): DVKVTQSSRYLVKRTGEKVFLECVQDMDHENMFWYRQDPGLGLRLIYFSYDVKMKEKGDIPEGYSVSREKKERFSLILESASTNQTSMYLCASSPYRGGGTEAFFGQGTRLTVV.

The gene calls are TRBV3-1 (or the pseudogene TRBV3-2) and TRBJ1-4; D remains ambiguous. The CDR3 sequence is 14 residues long. Trimming took off 1 base at V and 6 bases at J, with 9 bases between the two ends. Germline loops: CDR1 LGHDT, CDR2 YNNKEL (reference sequence). As DNA, the CDR3 is TGTGCCAGCAGCCAAGGAGTGCAGGATGAAAAACTGTTTTTT. It translates to CASSQGVQDEKLFF.

This clone has a handful of counts. The chain joins TRBV10-3 to TRBJ2-5, with 13 bases that match TRBD2. Germline CDR1 is ENHRY and CDR2 is SYGVKD. The J segment lost 5 bases and the V segment lost 11 bases, leaving 11 bases of the junction unmatched. The CDR3 runs 15 residues. DNA for the CDR3: TGTGCCTCCAGCCGGACTAGCGGGAGAGGGGAGACCCAGTACTTC. Protein: CASSRTSGRGETQYF.

The chain carries TRBV5-1 and TRBJ1-1; a possible D gene is TRBD1 (6 bases). V lost 2 bases and J lost 4, with 6 bases in between. CDR1 and CDR2 from the germline V gene are SGHRS and YFSETQ. This CDR3 region has 12 residues. CDR3 protein: CASSFRGTEAFF. CDR3 DNA: TGCGCCAGCAGCTTCAGGGGCACTGAAGCTTTCTTT.

CDR3 bases: TGCGCCAGCAGCTACCGGGGGTGGACTAGCGGACCCGAAGGCACAGATACGCAGTATTTT. It is translated as CASSYRGWTSGPEGTDTQYF. The V call is TRBV5-1, the J call TRBJ2-3; the match to TRBD2 covers 10 bases. The ends lost 3 bases at V and 1 base at J; junction bases unmatched: 17. Germline loops: CDR1 SGHRS, CDR2 YFSETQ. The length of the CDR3 is 20 residues.

This chain joins TRBV5-1 and TRBJ1-2, with 7 bases aligning to TRBD1. Germline V gives CDR1 SGHRS, CDR2 YFSETQ. The CDR3 sequence is 14 residues long. V shed 4 bases, J shed 6 bases, and the junction held 9 bases outside the gene matches. CDR3 DNA: TGCGCCAGCAGCCCCCGGGACAGTCTAGATGGCTACACCTTC. Translated, it gives CASSPRDSLDGYTF.

This clone came up a few times. The chain is built from TRBV30 and TRBJ2-3, with unresolved D. The germline gives CDR1 GTSNPN, CDR2 SVGIG (reference sequence). V was clipped by 1 base and J by 4 bases, with 9 bases between them. The CDR3 sequence is 13 residues long. The CDR3 here is CAWSARQPDTQYF. In DNA form, the CDR3 reads TGTGCCTGGAGTGCCAGGCAACCAGATACGCAGTATTTT.

The chain carries TRBV13 and TRBJ1-2; 8 nucleotides agree with TRBD1. The CDR3 consists of 15 residues. The V gene's germline CDR1 is PRHDT and CDR2 FYEKMQ (reference sequence). Trimming took 5 bases from V and 7 from J; bases not matched to a gene: 12. CDR3 in amino acids: CASSHQQGVGGGYTF. The CDR3 region has the DNA TGTGCCAGCAGCCACCAACAGGGGGTTGGAGGTGGCTACACCTTC.

The gene calls are TRBV14 and TRBJ2-2; D gene unclear. This CDR3 has 15 residues. Trimming stripped 3 bases from V and 6 bases from J, with 14 bases between. CDR1 SGHDN and CDR2 FVKESK come from the germline V gene. The CDR3 here is CASSHLRPIPGELFF. The CDR3 DNA reads as TGTGCCAGCAGCCATCTACGCCCGATCCCCGGGGAGCTGTTTTTT. The full variable domain, with the rest looked up from reference TRBV14 and TRBJ2-2, is EAGVTQFPSHSVIEKGQTVTLRCDPISGHDNLYWYRRVMGKEIKFLLHFVKESKQDESGMPNNRFLAERTGGTYSTLKVQPAELEDSGVYFCASSHLRPIPGELFFGEGSRLTVL.

The gene calls are TRBV28 and TRBJ2-5; TRBD2 agrees at 11 bases. Germline lookup yields CDR1 MDHEN and CDR2 SYDVKM. The junction had 3 bases not matched to a gene; V was cut back by 2 bases and J by 4 bases. The CDR3 runs 15 residues. The DNA of the CDR3 is TGTGCCAGCAGTTTAGTAGCGGGGGGGGCAGAGACCCAGTACTTC. Protein product: CASSLVAGGAETQYF.

The chain combines TRBV19 with TRBJ2-7; D might be TRBD1 (5 bases). This CDR3 has 14 amino acids. V shed 10 bases and J shed 1 base, with 17 bases lying between them. The V gene's germline CDR1 is LNHDA and CDR2 SQIVND (reference sequence). DNA for the CDR3: TGTGCCACCCTAGGGATAGGGGATTCCTACGAGCAGTACTTC. It encodes CATLGIGDSYEQYF.

This chain joins TRBV27 and TRBJ2-3; perhaps TRBD1 as D (6 bases). The CDR3 runs 18 residues. V lost 0 bases to trimming and J lost 0 bases, with 16 bases between them. The germline V gene has CDR1 MNHEY and CDR2 SMNVEV (reference sequence). As DNA, the CDR3 is TGTGCCAGCAGTTTATCCCCGACAGGCCGTGCTAGCACAGATACGCAGTATTTT. Translation: CASSLSPTGRASTDTQYF.